The rows below give T cell receptor beta chains drawn from one sample of a study of a mutant IDH1 vaccine in newly diagnosed glioma. The assay was immunoSEQ multiplex PCR, and TCRdb's table has in-frame clones only and misses some. Among about 68,000 clones listed, 79% were seen once. The material was PBMCs, obtained from a glioma patient treated with radiotherapy, temozolomide or both. All receptors derive from a middle-aged man with glioma. CDR3s include the opening cysteine and the closing phenylalanine or tryptophan. Clone size is not always given. Where it is, it says once, few, many or a class for expanded clones.

abundance: NA; j_gene: TRBJ2-7; v_gene: TRBV30; CDR3aa: CAWSRTYEQYF
abundance: NA; j_gene: TRBJ2-5; v_gene: TRBV30; CDR3aa: CAWSVHRGGTQYF
abundance: NA; j_gene: TRBJ2-1; v_gene: TRBV6-1; CDR3aa: CASSGGQGPLINEQFF
abundance: NA; j_gene: TRBJ1-1; v_gene: TRBV10-3; CDR3aa: CAIGTGSNTEAFF
abundance: NA; j_gene: TRBJ2-3; v_gene: TRBV30; CDR3aa: CAWSWLGTQYF
abundance: NA; j_gene: TRBJ2-7; v_gene: TRBV28; CDR3aa: CASRPGTGPSYEQYF
abundance: NA; j_gene: TRBJ2-7; v_gene: TRBV6-5; CDR3aa: CASSRRQGRYEQYF
abundance: NA; j_gene: TRBJ2-5; v_gene: TRBV2; CDR3aa: CASSEGGGFGETQYF
abundance: NA; j_gene: TRBJ2-2; v_gene: TRBV6-5; CDR3aa: CASSYWQGSTGELFF
abundance: NA; j_gene: TRBJ2-6; v_gene: TRBV6-5; CDR3aa: CASTGAPGGANVLTF
abundance: NA; j_gene: TRBJ1-2; v_gene: TRBV6-5; CDR3aa: CASSYRQNYGYTF
abundance: NA; j_gene: TRBJ2-5; v_gene: TRBV4-1; CDR3aa: CASSQDPGGQETQYF
abundance: NA; j_gene: TRBJ1-2; v_gene: TRBV9; CDR3aa: CASSTMPGGSGYGYTF
abundance: NA; j_gene: TRBJ1-1; v_gene: TRBV4-2; CDR3aa: CASSHPQGNTEAFF
abundance: NA; j_gene: TRBJ2-1; v_gene: TRBV29-1; CDR3aa: CSVGYRGTADEQFF
abundance: NA; j_gene: TRBJ2-5; v_gene: TRBV5-1; CDR3aa: CASSSGASGFQETQYF
abundance: NA; j_gene: TRBJ2-1; v_gene: TRBV14; CDR3aa: CASSQELYNEQFF
abundance: NA; j_gene: TRBJ1-5; v_gene: TRBV7-8; CDR3aa: CASSLAQGRGQPQHF
abundance: NA; j_gene: TRBJ1-5; v_gene: TRBV11-1; CDR3aa: CASSLSWDQPQHF
abundance: once; j_gene: TRBJ2-1; v_gene: TRBV6-5; CDR3aa: CASSYSRIEFF
abundance: NA; j_gene: TRBJ1-1; v_gene: TRBV5-6; CDR3aa: CASSLVRGPTLNTEAFF
abundance: once; j_gene: TRBJ2-6; v_gene: TRBV28; CDR3aa: CASSPPLGRAGSSGANVLTF
abundance: NA; j_gene: TRBJ1-3; v_gene: TRBV19; CDR3aa: CASSMSGRGNTIYF
abundance: NA; j_gene: TRBJ1-3; v_gene: TRBV5-1; CDR3aa: CASSFGTGGSLSSGNTIYF
abundance: NA; j_gene: TRBJ2-1; v_gene: TRBV2; CDR3aa: CATVGTSEEGEQFF
abundance: NA; j_gene: TRBJ1-2; v_gene: TRBV28; CDR3aa: CASSSGTGAIYGYTF
abundance: few; j_gene: TRBJ1-1; v_gene: TRBV28; CDR3aa: CASRLRTGGVDTEAFF
abundance: NA; j_gene: TRBJ1-4; v_gene: TRBV4-2; CDR3aa: CASSQDFRGDGEKLFF
abundance: NA; j_gene: TRBJ2-2; v_gene: TRBV5-1; CDR3aa: CASSLSLGTRNTGELFF
abundance: once; j_gene: TRBJ2-5; v_gene: TRBV5-6; CDR3aa: CASSLLRVAGGRETQYF
abundance: once; j_gene: TRBJ1-5; v_gene: TRBV7-2; CDR3aa: CASSLGGIMGQPQHF
abundance: NA; j_gene: TRBJ2-2; v_gene: TRBV30; CDR3aa: CAWSRTNTGELFF
abundance: few; j_gene: TRBJ2-1; v_gene: TRBV4-3; CDR3aa: CASSFLIYNEQFF
abundance: NA; j_gene: TRBJ1-2; v_gene: TRBV6-1; CDR3aa: CASSPGTGVGYTF
abundance: few; j_gene: TRBJ1-2; v_gene: TRBV5-6; CDR3aa: CASSSGRWGWYGYTF
abundance: once; j_gene: TRBJ1-2; v_gene: TRBV6-5; CDR3aa: CASSYRQGAINYGYTF
abundance: NA; j_gene: TRBJ2-5; v_gene: TRBV4-3; CDR3aa: CASRGPAETQYF
abundance: NA; j_gene: TRBJ2-7; v_gene: TRBV7-3; CDR3aa: CASSPGRTGFYEQYF
abundance: NA; j_gene: TRBJ2-7; v_gene: TRBV19; CDR3aa: CASSIGLAVGEQYF
abundance: NA; j_gene: TRBJ1-1; v_gene: TRBV28; CDR3aa: CASGTGGFYTEAFF
abundance: NA; j_gene: TRBJ2-2; v_gene: TRBV29-1; CDR3aa: CSVVAGLAGELFF
abundance: NA; j_gene: TRBJ1-2; v_gene: TRBV10-3; CDR3aa: CAISETDGYTF
abundance: NA; j_gene: TRBJ2-3; v_gene: TRBV18; CDR3aa: CASLRGQDTDTQYF
abundance: NA; j_gene: TRBJ2-7; v_gene: TRBV6-1; CDR3aa: CASSEGSLPRYEQYF
abundance: NA; j_gene: TRBJ2-2; v_gene: TRBV15; CDR3aa: CATSRVGQTNTGELFF
abundance: few; j_gene: TRBJ1-1; v_gene: TRBV7-2; CDR3aa: CASTLGGVAFF
abundance: NA; j_gene: TRBJ2-1; v_gene: TRBV7-2; CDR3aa: CASSLVGTGGNEQFF
abundance: NA; j_gene: TRBJ1-1; v_gene: TRBV7-9; CDR3aa: CASSLIRRENTEAFF
abundance: few; j_gene: TRBJ2-5; v_gene: TRBV4-1; CDR3aa: CASSQDRDGYQTQYF
abundance: once; j_gene: TRBJ2-7; v_gene: TRBV23-1; CDR3aa: CASRGRKYEQYF
abundance: NA; j_gene: TRBJ2-1; v_gene: TRBV5-1; CDR3aa: CASSLGGTGNYNEQFF
abundance: NA; j_gene: TRBJ1-2; v_gene: TRBV19; CDR3aa: CASSATGDGYTF
abundance: NA; j_gene: TRBJ2-1; v_gene: TRBV25-1; CDR3aa: CATRRGEWNEQFF